A single sample is the source of the 21 T cell receptor beta chains below, sequenced in a study of early T cells in non-severe SARS-CoV-2 infection. In TCRdb, the 5' RACE reads were re-called with MiXCR into one record per CDR3 protein. The sample records roughly 20,000 distinct CDR3 sequences, roughly 3.5% being singletons. Sample: whole blood. These receptors were collected from an adult who was a healthcare worker with PCR-confirmed SARS-CoV-2 infection or an uninfected control (not recorded which).

This clonotype has a count of ten or more. The genes are TRBV6-1 and TRBJ1-6; 8 bases fit TRBD1. The V gene's germline CDR1 is MNHNS and CDR2 SASEGT. After removal of 1 base from V and 3 bases from J, the junction contained 2 bases not matched to a gene. There are 16 residues in the CDR3. The DNA of the CDR3 is TGTGCCAGCAGTGAAGTTACAGGGGGCTATAATTCACCCCTCCACTTT. Translating gives CASSEVTGGYNSPLHF.

This clonotype came up many times. This chain joins TRBV20-1 and TRBJ2-5; D perhaps matches TRBD2 (6 bases). The germline V gene encodes CDR1 DFQATT and CDR2 SNEGSKA (reference sequence). The CDR3 is 14 residues long. Trimming shortened V by 0 bases and J by 4 bases, and 12 bases separated the two germline ends. This CDR3 is CSAREWDWAETQYF. CDR3 in DNA: TGCAGTGCTAGAGAGTGGGACTGGGCAGAGACCCAGTACTTC.

There are many counts of this clonotype. The chain recombines TRBV7-3 with TRBJ2-1, with D maybe TRBD2 (7 bases). Germline V gene sequence: CDR1 SGHTA, CDR2 FQGTGA. The V gene lost 4 bases and the J gene lost 0 bases, with 13 bases spanning the gap. The CDR3 totals 16 residues. In DNA form, the CDR3 reads TGTGCCAGCAGCTCCGGGGGGCGGAGCTCCTACAATGAGCAGTTCTTC. As protein: CASSSGGRSSYNEQFF.

In this sample, this clonotype turned up many times. The V and J genes are TRBV4-2 and TRBJ2-1; D is possibly TRBD2 (6 bases). Per germline, CDR1 LGHNA and CDR2 YNFKEQ. The CDR3 length is 18 residues. Trimming cost V 1 base and J 3 bases, with 19 bases left between them. CDR3: CASSQVDRDFAFYNEQFF. CDR3 coding DNA: TGTGCCAGCAGCCAAGTCGATCGGGACTTCGCCTTCTACAATGAGCAGTTCTTC.

This clonotype was seen many times. The rearrangement joins TRBV4-1 to TRBJ1-1; possibly TRBD1 for D (6 bases). The CDR3 runs to 15 residues. V lost 2 bases to trimming and J lost 5 bases, with 15 bases between them. Germline V CDR1 and CDR2: MGHRA, YSYEKL. In DNA, the CDR3 is TGCGCCAGCAGCCAATTTTCTCAGGGGAGGACTGAAGCTTTCTTT. This encodes CASSQFSQGRTEAFF.

This clonotype has ten or more counts. The V call is TRBV9, the J call TRBJ2-7, with D tentatively TRBD1 (5 bases). This CDR3 has 12 amino acids. Germline values: CDR1 SGDLS, CDR2 YYNGEE. Trimming removed 0 bases at V and 5 bases at J, with 6 bases between. CDR3 sequence (DNA): TGTGCCAGCAGCGTAGCGGACAACGAGCAGTACTTC. It translates to CASSVADNEQYF.

Relative to its sample, this clonotype is medium-sized. The V gene is TRBV7-9, the J gene TRBJ1-1; D remains ambiguous. V lost 4 bases and J 4 bases, leaving 10 bases between the germline ends. This CDR3 comprises 13 residues. Germline V gene sequence: CDR1 SEHNR, CDR2 FQNEAQ (reference sequence). CDR3 DNA sequence: TGTGCCAGCAGCTCTGGAGGGTTCACTGAAGCTTTCTTT. Protein: CASSSGGFTEAFF.

This clonotype is labeled medium-sized. This chain joins TRBV6-4 and TRBJ1-6, with D perhaps matching TRBD1 (5 bases). The V end was cut by 8 bases, the J end by 3 bases, with 14 bases between. The CDR3 has 15 residues. Germline loops: CDR1 MRHNA, CDR2 SNTAGT. CDR3 in amino acids: CASRRDGDYNSPLHF. The CDR3 nucleotides read TGTGCCAGCCGACGGGACGGTGACTATAATTCACCCCTCCACTTT.

The table lists this clonotype with many counts. This chain uses TRBV6-1 with TRBJ2-3; 14 bases align to TRBD2. Germline loops: CDR1 MNHNS, CDR2 SASEGT. V was pared by 4 bases and J by 2 bases, with 5 bases of the junction left unmatched. CDR3 length: 17 residues. CDR3 sequence (DNA): TGTGCCAGCAGTGTCAGACTAGCGGGGGGGTTCACAGATACGCAGTATTTT. It codes for CASSVRLAGGFTDTQYF.

This clonotype appeared many times. This chain links TRBV11-2 with TRBJ1-6; no clear D. The CDR3 has 12 amino acids. V was cut by 0 bases and J by 12 bases, with 6 bases left in between. Germline assignment: CDR1 SGHAT and CDR2 FQNNGV. In DNA form, the CDR3 reads TGTGCCAGCAGCTTAGATCGGAGACCCCTCCACTTT. This codes for CASSLDRRPLHF.

This clonotype was observed at least ten times. The rearrangement links TRBV12-3 or TRBV12-4 to TRBJ2-7; the D is unclear. This CDR3 contains 13 residues. V was trimmed by 4 bases and J by 2 bases, leaving 9 bases between them. DNA of the CDR3: TGTGCCAGCAGTTACAGTCTAACCTACGAGCAGTACTTC. It is translated as CASSYSLTYEQYF.

This clonotype was recorded at least ten times. CDR3 sequence: CAKRGGGPYEQYF. Written as DNA, the CDR3 is TGCGCCAAAAGGGGGGGAGGGCCCTACGAGCAGTACTTC. V gene TRBV10-1 combines with J gene TRBJ2-7, with D possibly being TRBD2 (7 bases). The V gene's germline CDR1 is WNHNN and CDR2 SYGVQD (reference sequence). Trimming cost V 10 bases and J 2 bases, with 15 bases left between them. CDR3 length: 13 residues.

This clonotype was picked up many times. V and J are TRBV5-4 and TRBJ2-1; D ambiguous. Germline V gene sequence: CDR1 SGHNT, CDR2 YYREEE (reference sequence). Trimming removed 0 bases at V and 10 bases at J, with 8 bases between. The CDR3 has 12 residues. Here the CDR3 DNA reads TGTGCCAGCAGCTTGGGGGCGGAAGAGCAGTTCTTC. This gives the protein CASSLGAEEQFF. Supplemented by reference TRBV5-4 and TRBJ2-1, the full variable domain reads ETGVTQSPTHLIKTRGQQVTLRCSSQSGHNTVSWYQQALGQGPQFIFQYYREEENGRGNFPPRFSGLQFPNYSSELNVNALELDDSALYLCASSLGAEEQFFGPGTRLTVL.

This clonotype rates as medium-sized. V gene TRBV6-1 combines with J gene TRBJ1-2; weak D call: TRBD1 (5 bases). Trimming cost V 0 bases and J 11 bases, with 13 bases left between them. The V gene's germline CDR1 is MNHNS and CDR2 SASEGT. The CDR3 is 13 amino acids. CDR3 residues: CASSEAGNRKYTF. Here the CDR3 DNA reads TGTGCCAGCAGTGAAGCGGGGAACAGGAAATACACCTTC.

This clonotype occurred many times. The V and J genes are TRBV7-9 and TRBJ2-1, with D tentatively TRBD2 (5 bases). The V end lost 5 bases, the J end lost 0 bases, and 11 bases lay between the germline ends. This CDR3 is built from 15 residues. The germline gives CDR1 SEHNR, CDR2 FQNEAQ (reference sequence). The CDR3 DNA follows: TGTGCCAGCAGCCTTACTGGGAGCTCCTACAATGAGCAGTTCTTC. Translation: CASSLTGSSYNEQFF.

This clonotype is labeled medium-sized (0.01 to 0.1%). The genes are TRBV9 and TRBJ2-1; possibly TRBD2 for D (5 bases). V lost 3 bases, J lost 0 bases, and 10 bases lay in between. CDR3 length: 15 residues. Germline V gene data show CDR1 as SGDLS and CDR2 as YYNGEE. The CDR3 nucleotides read TGTGCCAGCAGCGAGTCCGGGGTCTCCTACAATGAGCAGTTCTTC. Protein product: CASSESGVSYNEQFF.

This clonotype was observed at least ten times. The V and J genes are TRBV20-1 and TRBJ1-5, with 7 bases lining up with TRBD1. Unmatched junction bases numbered 8, after V lost 5 bases and J lost 4 bases. CDR3 length equals 14 residues. Germline values: CDR1 DFQATT, CDR2 SNEGSKA (reference sequence). The CDR3 loop reads CSAQQGTANQPQHF. The CDR3 DNA reads TGCAGTGCTCAGCAAGGGACAGCTAATCAGCCCCAGCATTTT.

This clonotype was seen ten or more times. The V gene is TRBV11-2, the J gene TRBJ2-7; the D call may be TRBD1 or TRBD2 (5 bases each). Germline V gene lookup returns CDR1 SGHAT and CDR2 FQNNGV. This CDR3 is 15 amino acids long. The V and J ends lost 0 bases and 2 bases respectively, with 11 bases between them. CDR3 sequence reads: CASSLDRGPTYEQYF. The CDR3 DNA sequence: TGTGCCAGCAGCTTAGACCGGGGCCCTACCTACGAGCAGTACTTC.

This clonotype was detected many times. The chain has TRBV28 and TRBJ1-2, with D possibly being TRBD1 (5 bases). This CDR3 spans 15 amino acids. V was shortened by 8 bases and J by 3 bases, with 19 bases between the two germline ends. Germline lookup yields CDR1 MDHEN and CDR2 SYDVKM. The chain's CDR3 is CASQEGRNLDYGYTF. The CDR3 DNA reads TGTGCCAGCCAGGAGGGACGGAACCTTGACTATGGCTACACCTTC.

This clonotype was seen repeatedly, ten times or more. The chain employs TRBV10-2 and TRBJ1-1, with 7 nucleotides matching TRBD1. The V gene's germline CDR1 is WSHSY and CDR2 SAAADI. Trimming cost V 2 bases and J 8 bases; bases outside gene matches: 5. This CDR3 region has 13 residues. The CDR3 region has the DNA TGCGCCAGCAGTGAGACAGGGGTAATCGAAGCTTTCTTT. Residues: CASSETGVIEAFF.

At least ten counts were recorded for this clonotype. The rearrangement joins TRBV12-3 or TRBV12-4 to TRBJ2-1; weak D call: TRBD2 (6 bases). V was trimmed by 3 bases and J by 8 bases, leaving 11 bases between them. This CDR3 spans 13 amino acids. The CDR3 region has the DNA TGTGCCAGCAGTTTGCGGGGCCCGGATGAGCAGTTCTTC. As protein: CASSLRGPDEQFF.